The 8 T cell receptor beta chains listed next were all sequenced from one sample in a study of spatial heterogeneity in lung cancer. Points from the study as a whole: Tracking of tumor mutation counts was seen in expanded intratumoral alpha and beta TCR counts.

Using its own MiXCR run on the 5' RACE reads, TCRdb lists one record per CDR3 protein. The sample carries over 1,000 distinct CDR3 sequences, 15% to 20% recorded once. These receptors lack a known antigen. Time point here: sample taken at primary tumor resection. Specimen: lung tumor tissue, collected at surgery. Receptors originate from a male donor with early-stage non-small cell lung cancer.

This clonotype rates as large. The chain uses TRBV5-1 and TRBJ2-1, with 11 bases matching TRBD2. The CDR3 has 15 amino acids. After removal of 1 base from V and 7 bases from J, the junction contained 4 bases not matched to a gene. Germline V CDR1 and CDR2: SGHRS, YFSETQ. The DNA for the CDR3 is TGCGCCAGCAGCTTGCTGGCTAGCGGGAGGAATGAGCAGTTCTTC. Translation: CASSLLASGRNEQFF.

This clonotype is labeled as medium-sized. The chain couples TRBV27 to TRBJ2-1; 11 nucleotides line up with TRBD2. The CDR3 consists of 16 residues. J gave up 4 bases and V 4 bases, and 6 bases lay outside the gene matches. Germline V lookup: CDR1 MNHEY, CDR2 SMNVEV (reference sequence). The CDR3 here is CASSSGLAAYYNEQFF. The DNA for the CDR3 is TGTGCCAGCAGTTCGGGACTAGCGGCTTATTACAATGAGCAGTTCTTC.

By share, this clonotype ranks as medium-sized. The gene calls are TRBV2 and TRBJ2-7; no definite D call. The germline V gene has CDR1 SNHLY and CDR2 FYNNEI. V dropped 4 bases and J dropped 3 bases, with 10 bases sitting between them. This CDR3 has 13 residues. The CDR3 region has the DNA TGTGCCAGCAGTGTTGCCATACACTACGAGCAGTACTTC. Protein sequence: CASSVAIHYEQYF.

This clonotype is deemed hyperexpanded (1% or more). The V call is TRBV6-1, the J call TRBJ1-2; D is perhaps TRBD1 (6 bases). CDR1 is MNHNS, CDR2 SASEGT, per germline. This CDR3 has 15 residues. V shed 0 bases and J shed 3 bases, with 11 bases lying between them. The DNA of the CDR3 is TGTGCCAGCAGTGAAGCTGTGGGGGGCTACTATGGCTACACCTTC. It encodes CASSEAVGGYYGYTF.

This clonotype is termed medium-sized. The V call is TRBV5-5, the J call TRBJ2-3, with TRBD2 matching 11 bases. Per the germline V gene, CDR1 is SGHKS and CDR2 is YYEKEE (reference sequence). Trimming at V came to 0 bases and at J to 4 bases, leaving 7 bases not matched to a gene. The CDR3 extends over 17 amino acids. Here the CDR3 DNA reads TGTGCCAGCAGCTTGGATAGCGGGAGGGGGATCGCAGATACGCAGTATTTT. Encoded protein: CASSLDSGRGIADTQYF. The full variable domain, its missing parts supplied by reference TRBV5-5 and TRBJ2-3, is DAGVTQSPTHLIKTRGQQVTLRCSPISGHKSVSWYQQVLGQGPQFIFQYYEKEERGRGNFPDRFSARQFPNYSSELNVNALLLGDSALYLCASSLDSGRGIADTQYFGPGTRLTVL.

This clonotype qualifies as medium-sized. V and J are TRBV20-1 and TRBJ2-2; D remains unclear. Trimming left V 2 bases short and J 4 bases short, with 17 bases between. From germline, CDR1 is DFQATT and CDR2 SNEGSKA (reference sequence). This CDR3 has 16 amino acids. The DNA of the CDR3 is TGCAGTGCTAGACCCCGGGTAGAAATGGCCACCGGGGAGCTGTTTTTT. The encoded protein is CSARPRVEMATGELFF.

In this sample, this clonotype is medium-sized (0.01 to 0.1%). The CDR3 loop reads CASSTYSGANVLTF. For the CDR3, the DNA is TGCGCCAGCAGCACATACTCTGGGGCCAACGTCCTGACTTTC. V usage is TRBV5-1 and J usage is TRBJ2-6; D is undetermined. Germline lookup yields CDR1 SGHRS and CDR2 YFSETQ. V lost 4 bases and J 0 bases, leaving 5 bases between the germline ends. This CDR3 spans 14 amino acids. Drawing the rest from reference TRBV5-1 and TRBJ2-6, the complete variable domain is KAGVTQTPRYLIKTRGQQVTLSCSPISGHRSVSWYQQTPGQGLQFLFEYFSETQRNKGNFPGRFSGRQFSNSRSEMNVSTLELGDSALYLCASSTYSGANVLTFGAGSRLTVL.

The chain links TRBV18 to TRBJ1-5, with 12 bases lining up with TRBD1. Germline V CDR1 and CDR2: KGHSH, LQKENI. Trimming cost V 2 bases and J 6 bases; bases outside gene matches: 2. The CDR3 length is 15 residues. The CDR3 DNA is TGTGCCAGCTCACCAGGGACAGGGGGCATTCAGCCCCAGCATTTT. Its translation: CASSPGTGGIQPQHF.